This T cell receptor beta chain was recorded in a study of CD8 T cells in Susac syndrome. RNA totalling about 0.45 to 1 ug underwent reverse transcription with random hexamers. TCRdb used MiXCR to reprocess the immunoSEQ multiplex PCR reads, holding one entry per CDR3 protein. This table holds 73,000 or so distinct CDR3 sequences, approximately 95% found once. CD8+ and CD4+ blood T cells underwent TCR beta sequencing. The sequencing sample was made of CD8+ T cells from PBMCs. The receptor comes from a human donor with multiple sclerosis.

The CDR3 DNA follows: TGTGCCAGCAGTCCCGTGGGGACAGGCTACAATGAGCAGTTCTTC. Protein: CASSPVGTGYNEQFF. V and J are TRBV12-3 or TRBV12-4 and TRBJ2-1; the match to TRBD1 covers 8 bases. Germline trimming cut 5 bases from V and 3 bases from J; bases unmatched to any gene: 6. The CDR3 loop spans 15 amino acids.